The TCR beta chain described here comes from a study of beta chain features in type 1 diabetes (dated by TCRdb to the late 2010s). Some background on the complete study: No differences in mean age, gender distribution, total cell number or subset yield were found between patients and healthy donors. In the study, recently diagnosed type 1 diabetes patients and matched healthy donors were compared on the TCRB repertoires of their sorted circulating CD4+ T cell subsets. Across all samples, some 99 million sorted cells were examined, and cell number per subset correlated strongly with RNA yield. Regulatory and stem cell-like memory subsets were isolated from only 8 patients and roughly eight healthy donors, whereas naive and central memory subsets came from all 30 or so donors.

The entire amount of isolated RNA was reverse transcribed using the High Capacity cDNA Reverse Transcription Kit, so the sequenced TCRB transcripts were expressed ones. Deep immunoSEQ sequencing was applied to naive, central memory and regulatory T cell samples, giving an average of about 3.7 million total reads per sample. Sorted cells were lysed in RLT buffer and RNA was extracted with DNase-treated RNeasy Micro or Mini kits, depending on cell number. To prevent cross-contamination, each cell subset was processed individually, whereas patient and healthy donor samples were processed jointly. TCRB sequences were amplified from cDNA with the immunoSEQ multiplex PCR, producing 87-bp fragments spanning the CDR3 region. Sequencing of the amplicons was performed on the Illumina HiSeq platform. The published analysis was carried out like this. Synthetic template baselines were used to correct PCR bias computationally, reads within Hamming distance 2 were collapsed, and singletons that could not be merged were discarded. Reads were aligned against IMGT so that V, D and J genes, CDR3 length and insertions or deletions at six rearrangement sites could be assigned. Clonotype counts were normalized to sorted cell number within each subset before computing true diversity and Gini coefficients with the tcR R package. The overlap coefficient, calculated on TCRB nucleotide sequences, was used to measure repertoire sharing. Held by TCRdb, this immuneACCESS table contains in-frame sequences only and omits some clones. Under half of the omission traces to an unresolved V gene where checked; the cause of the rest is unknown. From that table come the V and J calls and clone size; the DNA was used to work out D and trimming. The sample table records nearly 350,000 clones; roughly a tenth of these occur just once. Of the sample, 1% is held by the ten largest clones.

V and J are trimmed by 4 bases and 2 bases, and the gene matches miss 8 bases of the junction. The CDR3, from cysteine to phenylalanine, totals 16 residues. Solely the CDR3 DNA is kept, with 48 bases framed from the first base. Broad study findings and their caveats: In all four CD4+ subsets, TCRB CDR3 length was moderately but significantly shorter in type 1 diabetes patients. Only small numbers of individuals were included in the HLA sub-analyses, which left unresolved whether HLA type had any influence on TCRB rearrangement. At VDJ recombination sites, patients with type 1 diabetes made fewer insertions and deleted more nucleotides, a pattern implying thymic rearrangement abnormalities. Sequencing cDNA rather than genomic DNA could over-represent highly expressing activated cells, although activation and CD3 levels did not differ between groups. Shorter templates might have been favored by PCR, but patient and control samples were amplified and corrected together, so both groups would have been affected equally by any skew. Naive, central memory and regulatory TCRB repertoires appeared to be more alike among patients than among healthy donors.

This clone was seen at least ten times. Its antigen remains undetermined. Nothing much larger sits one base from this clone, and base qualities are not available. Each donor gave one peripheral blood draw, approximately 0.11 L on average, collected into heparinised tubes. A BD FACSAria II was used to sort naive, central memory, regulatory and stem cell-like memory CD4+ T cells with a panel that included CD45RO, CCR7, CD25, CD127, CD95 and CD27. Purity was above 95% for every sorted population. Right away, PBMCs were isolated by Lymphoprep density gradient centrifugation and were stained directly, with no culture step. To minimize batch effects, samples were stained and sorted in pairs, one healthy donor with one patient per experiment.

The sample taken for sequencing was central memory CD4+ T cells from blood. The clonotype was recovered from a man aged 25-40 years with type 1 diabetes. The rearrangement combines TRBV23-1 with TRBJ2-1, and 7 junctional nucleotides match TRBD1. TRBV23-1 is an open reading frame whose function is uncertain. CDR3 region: CASSLTRDRPYNEQFF. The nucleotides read TGCGCCAGCAGTCTCACCCGGGACAGACCCTACAATGAGCAGTTCTTC.